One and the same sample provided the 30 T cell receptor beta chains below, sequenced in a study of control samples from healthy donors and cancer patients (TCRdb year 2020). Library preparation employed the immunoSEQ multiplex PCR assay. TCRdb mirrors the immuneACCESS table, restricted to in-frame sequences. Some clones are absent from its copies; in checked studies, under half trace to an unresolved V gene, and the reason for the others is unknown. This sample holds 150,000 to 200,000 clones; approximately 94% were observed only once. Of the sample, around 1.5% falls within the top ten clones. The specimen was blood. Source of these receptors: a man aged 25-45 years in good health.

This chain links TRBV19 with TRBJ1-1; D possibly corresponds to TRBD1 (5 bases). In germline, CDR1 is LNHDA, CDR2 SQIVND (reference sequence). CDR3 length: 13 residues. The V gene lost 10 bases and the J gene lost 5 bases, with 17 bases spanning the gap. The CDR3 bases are TGTGCCACCACGGGGGGGTGGAGGACTGAAGCTTTCTTT. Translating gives CATTGGWRTEAFF. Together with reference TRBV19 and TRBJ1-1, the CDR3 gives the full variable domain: DGGITQSPKYLFRKEGQNVTLSCEQNLNHDAMYWYRQDPGQGLRLIYYSQIVNDFQKGDIAEGYSVSREKKESFPLTVTSAQKNPTAFYLCATTGGWRTEAFFGQGTRLTVV.

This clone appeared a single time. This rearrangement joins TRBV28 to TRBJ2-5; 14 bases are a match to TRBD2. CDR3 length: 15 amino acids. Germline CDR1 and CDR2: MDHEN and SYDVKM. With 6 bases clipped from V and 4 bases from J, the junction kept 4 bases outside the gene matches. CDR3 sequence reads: CASRGLAGVRETQYF. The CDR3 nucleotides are TGTGCCAGCAGGGGACTAGCGGGAGTCCGAGAGACCCAGTACTTC.

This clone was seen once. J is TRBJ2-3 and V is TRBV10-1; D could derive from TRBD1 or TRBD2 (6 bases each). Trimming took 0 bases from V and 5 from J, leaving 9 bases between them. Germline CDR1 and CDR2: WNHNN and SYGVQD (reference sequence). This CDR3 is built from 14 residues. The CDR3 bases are TGCGCCAGCAGTGAGTCCGGGGGCAGAGATACGCAGTATTTT. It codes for CASSESGGRDTQYF.

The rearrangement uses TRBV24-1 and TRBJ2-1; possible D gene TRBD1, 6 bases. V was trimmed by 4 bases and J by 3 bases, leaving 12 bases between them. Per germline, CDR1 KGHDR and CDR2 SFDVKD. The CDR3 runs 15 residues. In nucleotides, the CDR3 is TGTGCCACCAGTGAAGAGGGGGAACTCTACAATGAGCAGTTCTTC. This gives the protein CATSEEGELYNEQFF.

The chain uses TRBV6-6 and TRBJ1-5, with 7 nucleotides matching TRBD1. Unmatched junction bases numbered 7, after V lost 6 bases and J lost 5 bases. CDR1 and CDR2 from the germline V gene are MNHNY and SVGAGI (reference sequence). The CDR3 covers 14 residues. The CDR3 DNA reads TGTGCCAGCAGCCCGACAGGGTCCCATCAGCCCCAGCATTTT. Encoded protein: CASSPTGSHQPQHF.

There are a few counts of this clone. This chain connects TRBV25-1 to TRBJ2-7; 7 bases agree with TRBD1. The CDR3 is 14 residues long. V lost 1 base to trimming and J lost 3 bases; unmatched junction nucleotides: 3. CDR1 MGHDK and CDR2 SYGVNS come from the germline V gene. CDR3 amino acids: CASSELGQVYEQYF. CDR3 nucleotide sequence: TGTGCCAGCAGTGAATTAGGACAGGTCTACGAGCAGTACTTC.

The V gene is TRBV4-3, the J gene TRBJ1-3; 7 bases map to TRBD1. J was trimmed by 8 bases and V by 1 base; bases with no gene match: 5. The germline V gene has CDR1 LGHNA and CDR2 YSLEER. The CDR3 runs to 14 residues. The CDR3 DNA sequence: TGCGCCAGCAGCCAAGTAACAGGGGTGGACACCATATATTTT. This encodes CASSQVTGVDTIYF.

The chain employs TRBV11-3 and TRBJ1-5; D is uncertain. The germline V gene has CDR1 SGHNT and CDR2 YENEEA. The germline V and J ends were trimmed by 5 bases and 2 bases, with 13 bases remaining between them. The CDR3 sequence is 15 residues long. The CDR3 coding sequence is TGTGCCAGCAGCGCCGGCCGGTTCGGCAATCAGCCCCAGCATTTT. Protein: CASSAGRFGNQPQHF.

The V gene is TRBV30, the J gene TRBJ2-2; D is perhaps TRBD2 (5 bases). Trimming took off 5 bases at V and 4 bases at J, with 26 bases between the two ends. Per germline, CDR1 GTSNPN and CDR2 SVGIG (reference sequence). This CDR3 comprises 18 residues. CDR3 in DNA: TGTGCCTGGTCACCATCCCGGGGTATCTACCGCGGCACCGGGGAGCTGTTTTTT. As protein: CAWSPSRGIYRGTGELFF.

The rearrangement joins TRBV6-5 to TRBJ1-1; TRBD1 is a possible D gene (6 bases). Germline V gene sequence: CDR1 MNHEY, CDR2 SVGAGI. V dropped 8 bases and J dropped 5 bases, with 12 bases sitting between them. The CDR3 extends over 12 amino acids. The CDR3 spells CASFKGGTEAFF. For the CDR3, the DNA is TGTGCCAGCTTTAAAGGGGGGACTGAAGCTTTCTTT.

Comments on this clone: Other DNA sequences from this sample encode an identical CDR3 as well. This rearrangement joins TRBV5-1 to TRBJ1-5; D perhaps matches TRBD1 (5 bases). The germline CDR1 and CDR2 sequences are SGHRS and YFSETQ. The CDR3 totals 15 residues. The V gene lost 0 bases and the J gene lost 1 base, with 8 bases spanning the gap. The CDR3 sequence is CASSLAGDSNQPQHF. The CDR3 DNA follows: TGCGCCAGCAGCTTGGCCGGGGACAGCAATCAGCCCCAGCATTTT.

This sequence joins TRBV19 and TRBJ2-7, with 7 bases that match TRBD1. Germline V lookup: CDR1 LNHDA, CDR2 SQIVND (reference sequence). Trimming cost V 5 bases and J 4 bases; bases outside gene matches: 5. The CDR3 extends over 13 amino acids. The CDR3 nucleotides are TGTGCCAGTAGTGAGGGGGCATCGTACGAGCAGTACTTC. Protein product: CASSEGASYEQYF.

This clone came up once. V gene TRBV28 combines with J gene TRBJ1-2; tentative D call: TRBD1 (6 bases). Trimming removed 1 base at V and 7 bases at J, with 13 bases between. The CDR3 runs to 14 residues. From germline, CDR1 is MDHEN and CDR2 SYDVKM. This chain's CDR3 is CASSLYRTVSGYTF. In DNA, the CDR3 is TGTGCCAGCAGTTTATACCGGACAGTTAGTGGCTACACCTTC.

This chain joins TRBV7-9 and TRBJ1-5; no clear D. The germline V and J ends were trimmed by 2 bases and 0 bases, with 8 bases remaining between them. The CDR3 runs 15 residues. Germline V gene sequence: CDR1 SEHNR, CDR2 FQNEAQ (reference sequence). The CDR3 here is CASSLSGNSNQPQHF. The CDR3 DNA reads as TGTGCCAGCAGCTTAAGTGGTAATAGCAATCAGCCCCAGCATTTT. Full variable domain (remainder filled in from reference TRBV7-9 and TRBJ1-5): DTGVSQNPRHKITKRGQNVTFRCDPISEHNRLYWYRQTLGQGPEFLTYFQNEAQLEKSRLLSDRFSAERPKGSFSTLEIQRTEQGDSAMYLCASSLSGNSNQPQHFGDGTRLSIL.

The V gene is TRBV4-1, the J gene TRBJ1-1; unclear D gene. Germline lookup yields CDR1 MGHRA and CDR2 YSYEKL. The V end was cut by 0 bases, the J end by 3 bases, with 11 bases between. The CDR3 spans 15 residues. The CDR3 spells CASSQDAGDDTEAFF. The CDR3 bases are TGCGCCAGCAGCCAAGATGCAGGTGACGACACTGAAGCTTTCTTT.

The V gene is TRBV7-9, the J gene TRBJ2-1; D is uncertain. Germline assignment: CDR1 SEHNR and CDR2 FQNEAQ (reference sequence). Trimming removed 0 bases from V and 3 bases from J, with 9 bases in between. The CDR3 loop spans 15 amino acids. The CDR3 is CASSLAGLHYNEQFF. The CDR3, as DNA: TGTGCCAGCAGCTTAGCCGGGCTCCACTACAATGAGCAGTTCTTC.

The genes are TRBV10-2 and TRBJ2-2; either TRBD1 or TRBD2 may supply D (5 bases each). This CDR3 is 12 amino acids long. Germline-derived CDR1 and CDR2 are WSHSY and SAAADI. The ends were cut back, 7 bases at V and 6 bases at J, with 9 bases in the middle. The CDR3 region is CASIGGPGELFF. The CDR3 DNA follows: TGCGCCAGCATTGGGGGTCCCGGGGAGCTGTTTTTT.

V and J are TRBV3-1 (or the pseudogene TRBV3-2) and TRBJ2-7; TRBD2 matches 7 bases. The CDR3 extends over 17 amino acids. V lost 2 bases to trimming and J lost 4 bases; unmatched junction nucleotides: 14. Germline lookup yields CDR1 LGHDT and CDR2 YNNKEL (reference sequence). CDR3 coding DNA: TGTGCCAGCAGCCAACTTCGGTGGGAGGGCCCCGGATACGAGCAGTACTTC. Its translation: CASSQLRWEGPGYEQYF.

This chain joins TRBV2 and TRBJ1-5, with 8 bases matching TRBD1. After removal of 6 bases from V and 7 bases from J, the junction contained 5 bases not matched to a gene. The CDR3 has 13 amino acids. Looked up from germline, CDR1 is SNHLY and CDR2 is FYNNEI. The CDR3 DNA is TGTGCCAGCAGAGTGGACAGGGCACAGCCCCAGCATTTT. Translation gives CASRVDRAQPQHF.

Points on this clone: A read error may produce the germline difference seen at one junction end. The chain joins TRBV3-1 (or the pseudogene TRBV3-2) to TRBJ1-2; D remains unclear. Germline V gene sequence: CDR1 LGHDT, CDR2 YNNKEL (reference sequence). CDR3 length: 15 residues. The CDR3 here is CASSQVILSGYVYTF. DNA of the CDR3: TGTGCCAGCAGCCAAGTGATCCTCTCAGGATATGTCTACACCTTC.

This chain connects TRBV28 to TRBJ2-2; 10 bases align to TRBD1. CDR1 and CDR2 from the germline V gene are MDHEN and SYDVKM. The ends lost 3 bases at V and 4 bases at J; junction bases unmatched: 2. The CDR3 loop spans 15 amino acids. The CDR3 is CASSLGQGTTGELFF. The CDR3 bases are TGTGCCAGCAGTTTGGGACAGGGGACCACCGGGGAGCTGTTTTTT. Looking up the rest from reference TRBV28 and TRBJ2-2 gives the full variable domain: DVKVTQSSRYLVKRTGEKVFLECVQDMDHENMFWYRQDPGLGLRLIYFSYDVKMKEKGDIPEGYSVSREKKERFSLILESASTNQTSMYLCASSLGQGTTGELFFGEGSRLTVL.

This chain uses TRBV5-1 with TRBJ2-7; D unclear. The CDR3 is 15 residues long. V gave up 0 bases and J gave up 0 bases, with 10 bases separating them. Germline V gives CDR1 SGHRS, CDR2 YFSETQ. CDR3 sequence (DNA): TGCGCCAGCAGCTTGGCCAATCTGGCCTCCTACGAGCAGTACTTC. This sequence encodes CASSLANLASYEQYF.

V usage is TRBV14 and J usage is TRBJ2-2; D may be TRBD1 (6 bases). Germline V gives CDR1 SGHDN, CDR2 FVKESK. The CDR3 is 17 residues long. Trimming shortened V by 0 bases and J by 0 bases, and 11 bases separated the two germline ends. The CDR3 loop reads CASSQDVDSTNTGELFF. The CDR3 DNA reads TGTGCCAGCAGCCAAGATGTGGACAGCACGAACACCGGGGAGCTGTTTTTT. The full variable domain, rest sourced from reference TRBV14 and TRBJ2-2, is EAGVTQFPSHSVIEKGQTVTLRCDPISGHDNLYWYRRVMGKEIKFLLHFVKESKQDESGMPNNRFLAERTGGTYSTLKVQPAELEDSGVYFCASSQDVDSTNTGELFFGEGSRLTVL.

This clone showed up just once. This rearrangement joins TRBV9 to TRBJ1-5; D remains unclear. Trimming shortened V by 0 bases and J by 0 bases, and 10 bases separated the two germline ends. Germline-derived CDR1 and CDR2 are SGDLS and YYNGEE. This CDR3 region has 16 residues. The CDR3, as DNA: TGTGCCAGCAGCGTAGGCCCGGGGAATAGCAATCAGCCCCAGCATTTT. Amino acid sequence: CASSVGPGNSNQPQHF.

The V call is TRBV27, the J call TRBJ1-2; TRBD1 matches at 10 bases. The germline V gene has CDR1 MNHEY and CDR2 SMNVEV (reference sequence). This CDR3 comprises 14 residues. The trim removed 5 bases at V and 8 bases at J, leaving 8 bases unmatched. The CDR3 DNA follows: TGTGCCAGCAGTGCCGACCGGGACAGGGGAGGCTACACCTTC. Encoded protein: CASSADRDRGGYTF.

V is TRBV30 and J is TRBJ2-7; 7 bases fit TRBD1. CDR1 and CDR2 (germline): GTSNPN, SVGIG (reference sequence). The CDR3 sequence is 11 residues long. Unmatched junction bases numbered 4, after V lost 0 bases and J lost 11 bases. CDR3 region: CAWSVGQEEYF. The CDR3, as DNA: TGTGCCTGGAGTGTCGGACAGGAGGAGTACTTC.

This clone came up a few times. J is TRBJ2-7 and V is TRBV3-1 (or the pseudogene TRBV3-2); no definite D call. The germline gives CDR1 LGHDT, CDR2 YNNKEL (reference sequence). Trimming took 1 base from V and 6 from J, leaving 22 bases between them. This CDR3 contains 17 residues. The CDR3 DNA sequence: TGTGCCAGCAGCCAAGTTCCGGCAGACGGCTACCTAATCGAGCAGTACTTC. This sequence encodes CASSQVPADGYLIEQYF.

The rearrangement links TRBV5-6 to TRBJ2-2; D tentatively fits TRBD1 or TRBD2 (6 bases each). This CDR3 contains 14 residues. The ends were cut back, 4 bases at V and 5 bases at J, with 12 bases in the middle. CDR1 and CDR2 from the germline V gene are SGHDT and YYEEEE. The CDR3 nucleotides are TGTGCCAGCAGCCGACTAGGGGGGACCGGGGAGCTGTTTTTT. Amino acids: CASSRLGGTGELFF. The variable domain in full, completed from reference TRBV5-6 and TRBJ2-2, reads DAGVTQSPTHLIKTRGQQVTLRCSPKSGHDTVSWYQQALGQGPQFIFQYYEEEERQRGNFPDRFSGHQFPNYSSELNVNALLLGDSALYLCASSRLGGTGELFFGEGSRLTVL.

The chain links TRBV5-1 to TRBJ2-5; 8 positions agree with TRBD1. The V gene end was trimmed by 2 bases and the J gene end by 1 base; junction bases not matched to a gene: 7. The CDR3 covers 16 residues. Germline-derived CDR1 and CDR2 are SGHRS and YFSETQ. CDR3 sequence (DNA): TGCGCCAGCAGCTTACTTCCGGACAGGGCCCAAGAGACCCAGTACTTC. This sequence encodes CASSLLPDRAQETQYF.

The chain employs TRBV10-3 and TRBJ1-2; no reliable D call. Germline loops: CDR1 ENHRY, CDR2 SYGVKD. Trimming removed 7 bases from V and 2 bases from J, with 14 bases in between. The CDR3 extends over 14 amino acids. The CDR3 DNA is TGTGCCATCAAGAAGGAATCAACAAACTATGGCTACACCTTC. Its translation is CAIKKESTNYGYTF.